A selection of T cell receptor beta chains follows, all from one sample in a study of radiotherapy plus CTLA-4 blockade in lung cancer. The protocol was immunoSEQ multiplex PCR, while the TCRdb copy is restricted to in-frame clones and leaves out a portion. The sample shows about 40,000 clones, about four fifths of them seen only once. The sequenced sample was peripheral blood, obtained from a patient treated with radiotherapy plus ipilimumab. The receptor set was obtained from a human donor with non-small cell lung cancer that progressed on radiotherapy plus ipilimumab. CDR3s include the opening cysteine and the closing phenylalanine or tryptophan. The D gene is left open where the match is weak.

J: TRBJ1-5
V: TRBV15
D: .
DNA: TGTGCCACCAGCTTCGAGACAGTCTCCAATCAGCCCCAGCATTTT
CDR3: CATSFETVSNQPQHF

J: TRBJ2-1
V: TRBV7-2
D: .
DNA: TGTGCCAGCAGCCGGATGGAGGAGCAGTTCTTC
CDR3: CASSRMEEQFF

J: TRBJ2-2
V: TRBV19
D: TRBD1
DNA: TGTGCCAGTAGCCCAGGACAGGGCTCCGGGGAGCTGTTTTTT
CDR3: CASSPGQGSGELFF

J: TRBJ2-1
V: TRBV11-3
D: TRBD2
DNA: TGTGCCAGCAGCCCCGGTGTTAGCGGGGGGCCCCTGGATGAGCAGTTCTTC
CDR3: CASSPGVSGGPLDEQFF

J: TRBJ2-3
V: TRBV9
D: .
DNA: TGTGCCAGCAGCCCGGGGGTTACTAGCACAGATACGCAGTATTTT
CDR3: CASSPGVTSTDTQYF

J: TRBJ1-2
V: TRBV29-1
D: .
DNA: TGCAGCGTTTCGGGGGGGGTCATTAACTATGGCTACACCTTC
CDR3: CSVSGGVINYGYTF

J: TRBJ1-2
V: TRBV6-5
D: .
DNA: TGTGCCAGCAGTGAGTTCGGACTCGGCTACACCTTC
CDR3: CASSEFGLGYTF

J: TRBJ1-4
V: TRBV20-1
D: .
DNA: TGCAGTGCTAGGGGGCAAGAAAAACTGTTTTTT
CDR3: CSARGQEKLFF

J: TRBJ2-2
V: TRBV11-2
D: .
DNA: TGTGCCAGCAGCTTAGTGAGTAGTCTTGCCACCGGGGAGCTGTTTTTT
CDR3: CASSLVSSLATGELFF

J: TRBJ2-1
V: TRBV11-2
D: TRBD2
DNA: TGTGCCAGCAGTTGGACTAGAGTGGATCTCAATGAGCAGTTCTTC
CDR3: CASSWTRVDLNEQFF

J: TRBJ2-7
V: TRBV5-1
D: .
DNA: TGCGCCAGCAGCTTTGCTCCTGCGAACGAGCAGTACTTC
CDR3: CASSFAPANEQYF